Reported below is one TCR beta chain. Its antigen is unidentified. These data come from a study of vaccination effects on CD4 cells after COVID-19. TCRdb's copy holds only in-frame clones and misses some; the assay was immunoSEQ multiplex PCR. The profile covers some 40,000 clones, with around 80% appearing a single time and nearly 3% taken by the ten largest. Scientists isolated CD4+ T cells after an approximately ten-day culture period ended. CDR3 length equals 15 residues. Looked up from germline, CDR1 is SGHRS and CDR2 is YFSETQ. Trimming cost V 2 bases and J 5 bases, with 16 bases left between them.

Sequenced here: CD4+ T cells from PBMCs cultured without peptide, sampled before COVID-19 vaccination. The receptor was derived from a human donor who received a COVID-19 vaccine. The gene calls are TRBV5-1 and TRBJ1-1; no definite D call. The CDR3 reads CASSFGWEGRTEAFF. CDR3 nucleotides: TGCGCCAGCAGCTTTGGGTGGGAGGGTCGGACTGAAGCTTTCTTT. The complete variable domain, with remaining parts taken from reference TRBV5-1 and TRBJ1-1, reads KAGVTQTPRYLIKTRGQQVTLSCSPISGHRSVSWYQQTPGQGLQFLFEYFSETQRNKGNFPGRFSGRQFSNSRSEMNVSTLELGDSALYLCASSFGWEGRTEAFFGQGTRLTVV.